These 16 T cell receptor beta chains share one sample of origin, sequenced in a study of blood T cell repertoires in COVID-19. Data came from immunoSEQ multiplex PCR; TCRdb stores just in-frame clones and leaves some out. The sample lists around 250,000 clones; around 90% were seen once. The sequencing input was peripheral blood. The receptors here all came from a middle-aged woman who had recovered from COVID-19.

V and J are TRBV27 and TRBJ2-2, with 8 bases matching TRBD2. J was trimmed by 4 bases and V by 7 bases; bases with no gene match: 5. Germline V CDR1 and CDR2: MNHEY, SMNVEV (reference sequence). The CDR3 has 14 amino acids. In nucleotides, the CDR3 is TGTGCCAGCATCATGAGCGGGGGCACCGGGGAGCTGTTTTTT. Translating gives CASIMSGGTGELFF.

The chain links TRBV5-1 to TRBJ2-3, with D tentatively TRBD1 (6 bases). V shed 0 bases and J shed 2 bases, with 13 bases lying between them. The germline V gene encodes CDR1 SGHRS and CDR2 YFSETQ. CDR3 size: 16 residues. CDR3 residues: CASSLVAGVPTDTQYF. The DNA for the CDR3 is TGCGCCAGCAGCTTGGTTGCAGGGGTCCCCACAGATACGCAGTATTTT.

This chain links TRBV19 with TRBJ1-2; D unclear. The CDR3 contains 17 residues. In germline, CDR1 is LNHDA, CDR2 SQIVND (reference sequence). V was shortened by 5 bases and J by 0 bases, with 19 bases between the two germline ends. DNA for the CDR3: TGTGCCAGTAGTGCCGGCGTTTTAGCCCTTACTAACTATGGCTACACCTTC. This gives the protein CASSAGVLALTNYGYTF.

The CDR3, as DNA: TGTGCCAGCAGTTCCTCTCACGGGGGTCTGAATGGCTACACCTTC. This gives the protein CASSSSHGGLNGYTF. The chain uses TRBV28 and TRBJ1-2, with TRBD1 as a possible D gene (5 bases). The CDR3 is made up of 15 amino acids. V lost 4 bases and J 6 bases, leaving 18 bases between the germline ends. The germline CDR1 and CDR2 sequences are MDHEN and SYDVKM.

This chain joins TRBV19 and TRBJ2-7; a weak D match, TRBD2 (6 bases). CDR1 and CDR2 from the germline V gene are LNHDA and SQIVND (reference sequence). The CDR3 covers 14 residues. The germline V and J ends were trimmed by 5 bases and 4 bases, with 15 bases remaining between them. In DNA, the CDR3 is TGTGCCAGTAGTTTCCGACTAGTCGATTACGAGCAGTACTTC. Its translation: CASSFRLVDYEQYF.

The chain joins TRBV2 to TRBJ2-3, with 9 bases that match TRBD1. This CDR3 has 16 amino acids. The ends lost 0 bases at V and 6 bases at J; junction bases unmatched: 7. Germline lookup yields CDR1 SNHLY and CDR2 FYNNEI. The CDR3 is CASSEAPTGGLDTQYF. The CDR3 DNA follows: TGTGCCAGCAGTGAAGCTCCGACAGGGGGTTTGGATACGCAGTATTTT.

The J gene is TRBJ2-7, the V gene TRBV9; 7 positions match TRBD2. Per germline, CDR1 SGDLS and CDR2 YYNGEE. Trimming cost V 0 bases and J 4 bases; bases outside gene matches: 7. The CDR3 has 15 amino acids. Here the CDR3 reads CASSVAPREDYEQYF. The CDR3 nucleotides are TGTGCCAGCAGCGTAGCTCCACGGGAGGATTACGAGCAGTACTTC.

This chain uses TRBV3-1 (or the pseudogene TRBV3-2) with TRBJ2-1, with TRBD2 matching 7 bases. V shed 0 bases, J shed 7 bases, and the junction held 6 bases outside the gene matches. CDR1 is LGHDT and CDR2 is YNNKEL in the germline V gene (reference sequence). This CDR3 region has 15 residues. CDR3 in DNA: TGTGCCAGCAGCCAAGACTCGGGAGGCTGGAATGAGCAGTTCTTC. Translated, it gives CASSQDSGGWNEQFF.

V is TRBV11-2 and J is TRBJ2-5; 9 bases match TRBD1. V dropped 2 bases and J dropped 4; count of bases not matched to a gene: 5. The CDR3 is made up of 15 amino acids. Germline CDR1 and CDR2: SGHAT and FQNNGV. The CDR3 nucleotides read TGTGCCAGCAGCTTACTAGGGACAGGGATAGAGACCCAGTACTTC. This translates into CASSLLGTGIETQYF.

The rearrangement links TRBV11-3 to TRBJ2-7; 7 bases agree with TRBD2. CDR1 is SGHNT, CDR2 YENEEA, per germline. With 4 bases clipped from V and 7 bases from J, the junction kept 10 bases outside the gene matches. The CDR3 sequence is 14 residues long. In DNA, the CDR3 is TGTGCCAGCAGCTCCCAAGGACTAGTGGGTGAGCAGTACTTC. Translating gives CASSSQGLVGEQYF.

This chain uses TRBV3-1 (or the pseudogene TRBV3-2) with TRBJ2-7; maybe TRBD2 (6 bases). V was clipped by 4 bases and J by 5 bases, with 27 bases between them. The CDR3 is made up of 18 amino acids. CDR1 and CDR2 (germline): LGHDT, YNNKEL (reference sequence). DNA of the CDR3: TGTGCCAGCAGCCCCGGGACTTACAACTATTTACCAAACGACGAGCAGTACTTC. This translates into CASSPGTYNYLPNDEQYF.

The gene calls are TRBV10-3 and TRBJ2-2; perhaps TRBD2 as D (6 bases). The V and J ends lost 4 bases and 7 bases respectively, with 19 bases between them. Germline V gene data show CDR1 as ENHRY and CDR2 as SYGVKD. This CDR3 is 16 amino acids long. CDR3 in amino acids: CAISGGREKTVGELFF. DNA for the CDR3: TGTGCCATCAGTGGCGGTCGGGAGAAAACGGTCGGGGAGCTGTTTTTT.

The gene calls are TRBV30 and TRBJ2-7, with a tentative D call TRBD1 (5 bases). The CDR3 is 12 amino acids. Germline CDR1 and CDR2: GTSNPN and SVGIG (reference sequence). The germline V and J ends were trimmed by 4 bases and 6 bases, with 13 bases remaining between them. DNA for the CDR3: TGTGCCTGGATGTCAGGGTGGGGCGAGCAGTACTTC. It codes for CAWMSGWGEQYF.

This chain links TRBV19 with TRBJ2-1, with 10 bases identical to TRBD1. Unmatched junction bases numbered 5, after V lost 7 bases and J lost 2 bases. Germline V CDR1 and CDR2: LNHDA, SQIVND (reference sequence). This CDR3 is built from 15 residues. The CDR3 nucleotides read TGTGCCAGTACCCAGACAGGGGGCGCCTACAATGAGCAGTTCTTC. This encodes CASTQTGGAYNEQFF.

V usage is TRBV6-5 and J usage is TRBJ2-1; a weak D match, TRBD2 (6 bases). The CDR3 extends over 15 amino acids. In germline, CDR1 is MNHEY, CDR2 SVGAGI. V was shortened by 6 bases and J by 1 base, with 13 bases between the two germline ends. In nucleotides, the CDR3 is TGTGCCAGCAGCTTAGCGGACCCGTCCTACAATGAGCAGTTCTTC. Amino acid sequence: CASSLADPSYNEQFF.

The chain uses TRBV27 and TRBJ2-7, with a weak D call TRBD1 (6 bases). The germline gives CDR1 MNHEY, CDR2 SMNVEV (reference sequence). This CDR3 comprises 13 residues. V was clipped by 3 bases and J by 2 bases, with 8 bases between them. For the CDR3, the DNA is TGTGCCAGCAGTTTGTCAGGGGCCTACGAGCAGTACTTC. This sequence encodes CASSLSGAYEQYF.